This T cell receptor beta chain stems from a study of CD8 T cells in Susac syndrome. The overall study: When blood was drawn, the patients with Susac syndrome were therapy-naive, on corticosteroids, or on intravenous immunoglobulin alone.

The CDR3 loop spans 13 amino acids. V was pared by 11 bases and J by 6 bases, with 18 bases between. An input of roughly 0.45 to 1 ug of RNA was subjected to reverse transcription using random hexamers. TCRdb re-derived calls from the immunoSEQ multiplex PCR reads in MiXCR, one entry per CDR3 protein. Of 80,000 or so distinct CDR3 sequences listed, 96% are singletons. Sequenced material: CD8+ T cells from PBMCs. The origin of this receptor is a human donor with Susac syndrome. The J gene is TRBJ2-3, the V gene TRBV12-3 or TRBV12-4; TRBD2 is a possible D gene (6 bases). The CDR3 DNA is TGTGCCTACGGTGGAGGGCCCGGGGATACGCAGTATTTT. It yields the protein CAYGGGPGDTQYF.